This TCR beta chain was profiled in a study of CD8+ T cells in alopecia areata. Study observations and caveats: The study found higher clonality in lesional than normal scalp, especially in alopecia totalis/universalis.

Following RNA extraction, reverse transcription yielded cDNA that acted as the sequencing template. Measured with immunoSEQ multiplex PCR; TCRdb has only the in-frame clones, and not every one. Of some 210,000 clones in the sample, approximately 67% are singletons; the top ten hold 1.2%. This clone has only a few counts. Its antigen remains unidentified. The treatment was: oral pan-JAK inhibitor, 5-10 mg twice daily. Patients with alopecia areata provided lesional scalp punch biopsies as well as peripheral blood. Between the trimmed V and J ends, which lost 0 bases and 2 bases, there was a span of 14 bases. The CDR3 loop spans 16 amino acids. Germline assignment: CDR1 LGHNA and CDR2 YSLEER.

The sequencing here drew on CD4+ T cells sorted from blood, taken between weeks 43 and 45, from a patient treated with tofacitinib. The sequence derives from a human donor with alopecia areata. The rearrangement joins TRBV4-3 to TRBJ2-7; a possible D gene is TRBD1 (5 bases). The CDR3 DNA reads as TGCGCCAGCAGCCAAGATGCGGTTCAGGGTGCCTACGAGCAGTACTTC. This encodes CASSQDAVQGAYEQYF.